Listed here are 11 T cell receptor beta chains from one sample, sequenced in a study of cytomegalovirus exposure and HLA in healthy donors. A multiplex PCR was run with 60 Vbeta primers and 13 Jbeta primers. The assay was immunoSEQ multiplex PCR, and TCRdb's table has in-frame clones only and misses some. The table lists around 210,000 clones, 85% of them singletons. Sequencing used PBMCs. Every receptor here comes from a girl aged 2 to 10 in good health and CMV-seronegative.

The chain recombines TRBV5-6 with TRBJ2-5; 8 bases are shared with TRBD1. From germline, CDR1 is SGHDT and CDR2 YYEEEE. CDR3 length: 15 residues. The V gene end was trimmed by 4 bases and the J gene end by 1 base; junction bases not matched to a gene: 6. This chain's CDR3 is CASSIPGQAQETQYF. The CDR3 bases are TGTGCCAGCAGCATACCGGGACAGGCCCAAGAGACCCAGTACTTC.

This clone was recorded a few times. The chain uses TRBV6-1 and TRBJ1-1, with D possibly being TRBD1 (5 bases). Looked up from germline, CDR1 is MNHNS and CDR2 is SASEGT. The germline V and J ends were trimmed by 8 bases and 1 base, with 8 bases remaining between them. The CDR3 is 12 residues long. CDR3 sequence reads: CASRQGNTEAFF. CDR3 bases: TGTGCCAGCCGTCAGGGGAACACTGAAGCTTTCTTT.

This clone was detected once. The rearrangement links TRBV19 to TRBJ2-2, with 9 nucleotides matching TRBD1. CDR1 and CDR2 from the germline V gene are LNHDA and SQIVND (reference sequence). The CDR3 covers 14 residues. J lost 5 bases, V lost 4 bases, and 2 bases had no gene match. This CDR3 is CASSTTGGTGELFF. The CDR3 DNA reads as TGTGCCAGTAGTACGACAGGGGGTACCGGGGAGCTGTTTTTT.

The J gene is TRBJ1-1, the V gene TRBV6-7; D possibly corresponds to TRBD1 (6 bases). TRBV6-7 is identified as an open reading frame with a role that is uncertain. Trimming cost V 0 bases and J 1 base, with 15 bases left between them. The CDR3 has 17 residues. The DNA for the CDR3 is TGTGCCAGCAGTTACTCCCCAAAGGACAGAGAGAACACTGAAGCTTTCTTT. It encodes CASSYSPKDRENTEAFF.

This clone showed up just a few times. The chain carries TRBV5-1 and TRBJ2-5; TRBD1 aligns across 10 bases. V trimming: 0 bases; J trimming: 4 bases; junction bases outside the gene matches: 0. From germline, CDR1 is SGHRS and CDR2 YFSETQ. The CDR3 has 14 amino acids. The CDR3 loop is CASSLGDRGETQYF. CDR3 DNA: TGCGCCAGCAGCTTGGGGGACAGGGGAGAGACCCAGTACTTC.

This clone has just a few counts. CDR3 amino acids: CASSPQLELTDTQYF. The CDR3 nucleotides are TGCGCCAGCAGCCCGCAATTAGAGCTCACAGATACGCAGTATTTT. The chain links TRBV23-1 to TRBJ2-3; D is uncertain. TRBV23-1 falls under the ORF class, with uncertain function. V was pared by 6 bases and J by 2 bases, with 15 bases between. CDR3 size: 15 residues.

The chain recombines TRBV9 with TRBJ2-3; 9 bases line up with TRBD2. Trimming at V came to 0 bases and at J to 2 bases, leaving 4 bases not matched to a gene. The germline V gene has CDR1 SGDLS and CDR2 YYNGEE. The CDR3 contains 16 residues. CDR3: CASSVEVAGVTDTQYF. The CDR3 nucleotides are TGTGCCAGCAGCGTAGAGGTAGCGGGAGTCACAGATACGCAGTATTTT.

The CDR3 region has the DNA TGTGCCAGCAGCTTAGACTCGAACAGGAACGACAATGAGCAGTTCTTC. It is translated as CASSLDSNRNDNEQFF. The V call is TRBV7-6, the J call TRBJ2-1, with a possible D match to TRBD1 (5 bases). The V gene lost 1 base and the J gene lost 5 bases, with 15 bases spanning the gap. The CDR3 covers 16 residues. From germline, CDR1 is SGHVS and CDR2 FNYEAQ.

This clone was counted between two and nine times. This chain uses TRBV2 with TRBJ1-1; 7 nucleotides match TRBD1. This CDR3 region has 15 residues. Trimming at V came to 9 bases and at J to 7 bases, leaving 17 bases not matched to a gene. Germline V gives CDR1 SNHLY, CDR2 FYNNEI. CDR3 protein: CARHRDLGQGDEAFF. For the CDR3, the DNA is TGTGCCAGGCACCGGGACCTCGGGCAGGGGGATGAAGCTTTCTTT. The full variable domain, with the rest looked up from reference TRBV2 and TRBJ1-1, is EPEVTQTPSHQVTQMGQEVILRCVPISNHLYFYWYRQILGQKVEFLVSFYNNEISEKSEIFDDQFSVERPDGSNFTLKIRSTKLEDSAMYFCARHRDLGQGDEAFFGQGTRLTVV.

This clone was observed a handful of times. The gene calls are TRBV20-1 and TRBJ1-2; TRBD1 might be the D (5 bases). CDR3 length equals 10 residues. The germline CDR1 and CDR2 sequences are DFQATT and SNEGSKA (reference sequence). Trimming took 5 bases from V and 6 from J, leaving 7 bases between them. The CDR3: CSAWTHGYTF. CDR3 DNA: TGCAGTGCTTGGACACATGGCTACACCTTC.

The CDR3 region is CASSFMGPDSGWTGELFF. CDR3 DNA sequence: TGTGCCAGCAGCTTCATGGGGCCCGATAGCGGGTGGACCGGGGAGCTGTTTTTT. The chain links TRBV7-9 to TRBJ2-2, with 7 bases aligning to TRBD2. Unmatched junction bases numbered 15, after V lost 3 bases and J lost 5 bases. The CDR3 runs 18 residues. Germline loops: CDR1 SEHNR, CDR2 FQNEAQ (reference sequence).